A selection of T cell receptor beta chains follows, all from one sample in a study of T cell responses to AZD1222 COVID-19 vaccine. Using immunoSEQ multiplex PCR, the repertoire was profiled, and TCRdb retains in-frame clones only, with some absent. Of more than 120,000 clones listed, about 92% are singletons. The sample in question was peripheral blood, obtained on day 0 of AZD1222 vaccination. These receptors were taken from an adult in good health. The CDR3 runs from the conserved cysteine through the conserved F or W. A D gene is named only where the DNA matches it firmly. Part of the rows lack a size; the others show once, few, many or a class for expanded clones.

clone_size: once; j_call: TRBJ1-2; d_call: .; v_call: TRBV25-1; cdr3_nt: TGTGCCAGCACGGACACAGGGAATGGCTACACCTTC; cdr3_aa: CASTDTGNGYTF
clone_size: .; j_call: TRBJ1-2; d_call: .; v_call: TRBV29-1; cdr3_nt: TGCAGCGTTGAACTAGGGGGTGACGGCTACACCTTC; cdr3_aa: CSVELGGDGYTF
clone_size: .; j_call: TRBJ2-1; d_call: .; v_call: TRBV19; cdr3_nt: TGTGCCAGTAGTATAGACCTCCCCACGGGGCCCTTGTACAATGAGCAGTTCTTC; cdr3_aa: CASSIDLPTGPLYNEQFF
clone_size: .; j_call: TRBJ1-4; d_call: .; v_call: TRBV7-8; cdr3_nt: TGTGCCAGCAGCCCTCAGAAAACAACTAATGAAAAACTGTTTTTT; cdr3_aa: CASSPQKTTNEKLFF
clone_size: .; j_call: TRBJ1-3; d_call: .; v_call: TRBV15; cdr3_nt: TGTGCCACCAGCGCGGGACCGGGAAACACCATATATTTT; cdr3_aa: CATSAGPGNTIYF
clone_size: .; j_call: TRBJ2-3; d_call: .; v_call: TRBV2; cdr3_nt: TGTGCCAGTACCGAAGGAGATACGCAGTATTTT; cdr3_aa: CASTEGDTQYF
clone_size: .; j_call: TRBJ2-2; d_call: .; v_call: TRBV10-2; cdr3_nt: TGCGCCAGCAGTGTTTGGGACACCGGGGAGCTGTTTTTT; cdr3_aa: CASSVWDTGELFF
clone_size: .; j_call: TRBJ2-1; d_call: .; v_call: TRBV7-9; cdr3_nt: TGTGCCAGCAGCCCGCGGGGTGCTGTGTGGAATGAGCAGTTCTTC; cdr3_aa: CASSPRGAVWNEQFF
clone_size: .; j_call: TRBJ2-1; d_call: .; v_call: TRBV4-3; cdr3_nt: TGCGCCAGCAGCCAAGATGCCAGCTACAATGAGCAGTTCTTC; cdr3_aa: CASSQDASYNEQFF
clone_size: .; j_call: TRBJ1-1; d_call: .; v_call: TRBV5-6; cdr3_nt: TGTGCCAGCAGCGCTCTGCAGCTAGAAGCTTTCTTT; cdr3_aa: CASSALQLEAFF
clone_size: .; j_call: TRBJ2-3; d_call: TRBD2; v_call: TRBV7-2; cdr3_nt: TGTGCCAGCAGCTTAGCGATTAGCGGGAGTACAGATACGCAGTATTTT; cdr3_aa: CASSLAISGSTDTQYF
clone_size: .; j_call: TRBJ2-2; d_call: .; v_call: TRBV7-9; cdr3_nt: TGTGCCAGCAGCTTGCTGAACACCGGGGAGCTGTTTTTT; cdr3_aa: CASSLLNTGELFF
clone_size: once; j_call: TRBJ1-2; d_call: .; v_call: TRBV3-1/TRBV3-2; cdr3_nt: TGTGCCAGCAGCCTTCGCAGGGATACTAACTATGGCTACACCTTC; cdr3_aa: CASSLRRDTNYGYTF
clone_size: once; j_call: TRBJ1-3; d_call: TRBD1; v_call: TRBV7-9; cdr3_nt: TGTGCCAGCAGCCCGAAGGACAGGGATCCCGGAAACACCATATATTTT; cdr3_aa: CASSPKDRDPGNTIYF
clone_size: once; j_call: TRBJ2-3; d_call: .; v_call: TRBV4-2; cdr3_nt: TGTGCCAGCAGCCAATTCGGTGGGAGCTCTAGCACAGATACGCAGTATTTT; cdr3_aa: CASSQFGGSSSTDTQYF
clone_size: .; j_call: TRBJ2-5; d_call: .; v_call: TRBV19; cdr3_nt: TGTGCCAGTAGTATCGCCGACCAAGAGACCCAGTACTTC; cdr3_aa: CASSIADQETQYF
clone_size: .; j_call: TRBJ2-7; d_call: .; v_call: TRBV5-1; cdr3_nt: TGCGCCAGCAGCTTCGTGGGCCAATTGGTTGACGAGCAGTACTTC; cdr3_aa: CASSFVGQLVDEQYF
clone_size: .; j_call: TRBJ2-2; d_call: TRBD2; v_call: TRBV19; cdr3_nt: TGTGCCAGTAGTGCTGGACTAGCGGGAGTGCCCGGGGAGCTGTTTTTT; cdr3_aa: CASSAGLAGVPGELFF
clone_size: .; j_call: TRBJ1-4; d_call: .; v_call: TRBV12-3/TRBV12-4; cdr3_nt: TGTGCCAGCAGTTTTATCCCTAATGAAAAACTGTTTTTT; cdr3_aa: CASSFIPNEKLFF
clone_size: .; j_call: TRBJ2-2; d_call: TRBD1; v_call: TRBV11-2; cdr3_nt: TGTGCCAGCAGTAGGGACAGGCACACCGGGGAGCTGTTTTTT; cdr3_aa: CASSRDRHTGELFF
clone_size: .; j_call: TRBJ1-5; d_call: TRBD1; v_call: TRBV19; cdr3_nt: TGTGCCAGTAGTACGACACATGCAGGGGGCGGTCAGCCCCAGCATTTT; cdr3_aa: CASSTTHAGGGQPQHF
clone_size: .; j_call: TRBJ1-5; d_call: .; v_call: TRBV7-9; cdr3_nt: TGTGCCAGCAGCTTTCTTGATCAGCCCCAGCATTTT; cdr3_aa: CASSFLDQPQHF